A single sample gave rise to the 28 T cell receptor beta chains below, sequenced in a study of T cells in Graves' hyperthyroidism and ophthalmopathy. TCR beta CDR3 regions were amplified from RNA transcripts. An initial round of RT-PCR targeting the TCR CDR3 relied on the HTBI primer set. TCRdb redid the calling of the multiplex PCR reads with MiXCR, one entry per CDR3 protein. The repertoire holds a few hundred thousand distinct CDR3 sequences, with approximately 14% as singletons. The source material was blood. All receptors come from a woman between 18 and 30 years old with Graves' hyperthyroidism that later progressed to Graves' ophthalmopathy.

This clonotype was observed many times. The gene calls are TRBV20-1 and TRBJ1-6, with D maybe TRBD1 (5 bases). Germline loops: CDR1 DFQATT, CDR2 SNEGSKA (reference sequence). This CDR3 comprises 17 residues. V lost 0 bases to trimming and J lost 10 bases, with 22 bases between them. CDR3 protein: CSARDLGGVGVRSPLHF. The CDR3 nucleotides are TGCAGTGCTAGAGATCTGGGAGGGGTGGGAGTGAGGTCACCCCTCCACTTT.

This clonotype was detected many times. This CDR3 is CASSFYSARGLHYEQYF. The CDR3 coding sequence is TGTGCCAGCAGTTTTTATAGCGCCCGGGGACTCCACTACGAGCAGTACTTC. V and J are TRBV28 and TRBJ2-7; TRBD2 is a possible D gene (6 bases). Germline V gene data show CDR1 as MDHEN and CDR2 as SYDVKM. The ends were cut back, 3 bases at V and 3 bases at J, with 21 bases in the middle. This CDR3 spans 17 amino acids.

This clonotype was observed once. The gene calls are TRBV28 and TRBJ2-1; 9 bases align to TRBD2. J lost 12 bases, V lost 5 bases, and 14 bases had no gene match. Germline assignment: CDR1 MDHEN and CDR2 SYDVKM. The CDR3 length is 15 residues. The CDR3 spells CASSNSGSAPQGQFF. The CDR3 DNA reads TGTGCCAGCAGTAATAGCGGGAGCGCCCCCCAAGGGCAGTTCTTC. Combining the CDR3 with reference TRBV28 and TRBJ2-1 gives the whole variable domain DVKVTQSSRYLVKRTGEKVFLECVQDMDHENMFWYRQDPGLGLRLIYFSYDVKMKEKGDIPEGYSVSREKKERFSLILESASTNQTSMYLCASSNSGSAPQGQFFGPGTRLTVL.

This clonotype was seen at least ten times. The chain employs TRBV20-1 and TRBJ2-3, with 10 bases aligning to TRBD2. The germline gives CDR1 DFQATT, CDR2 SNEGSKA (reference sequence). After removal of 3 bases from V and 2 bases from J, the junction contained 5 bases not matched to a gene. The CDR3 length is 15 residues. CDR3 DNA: TGCAGTGCTAGCGGGACTAGCGTAACCACAGATACGCAGTATTTT. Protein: CSASGTSVTTDTQYF.

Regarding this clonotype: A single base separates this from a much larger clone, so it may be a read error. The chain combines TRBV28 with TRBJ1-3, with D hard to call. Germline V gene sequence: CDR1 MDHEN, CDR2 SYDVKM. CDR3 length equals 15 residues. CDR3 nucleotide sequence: TGTGCCAGCAGTGAAAGAGAGCTCTCTGGAAACGCCATATATTTT. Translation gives CASSERELSGNAIYF.

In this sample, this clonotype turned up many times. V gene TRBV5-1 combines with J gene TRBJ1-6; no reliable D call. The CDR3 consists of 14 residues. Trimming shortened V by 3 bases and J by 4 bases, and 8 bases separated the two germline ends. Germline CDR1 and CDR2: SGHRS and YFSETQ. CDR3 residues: CASSSDGYNSPLHF. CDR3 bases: TGCGCCAGCAGCTCCGACGGGTATAATTCACCCCTCCACTTT.

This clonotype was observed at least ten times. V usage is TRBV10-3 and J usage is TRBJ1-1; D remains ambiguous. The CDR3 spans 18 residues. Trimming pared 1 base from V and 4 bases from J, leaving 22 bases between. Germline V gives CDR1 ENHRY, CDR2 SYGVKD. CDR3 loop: CAISEFFPWRVGSTEAFF. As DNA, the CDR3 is TGTGCCATCAGTGAGTTCTTTCCCTGGAGGGTGGGGAGCACTGAAGCTTTCTTT.

The CDR3: CASTPWGGAGNTIYF. In nucleotides, the CDR3 is TGTGCCAGCACCCCATGGGGGGGGGCTGGAAACACCATATATTTT. This chain joins TRBV28 and TRBJ1-3, with D possibly matching TRBD1 (5 bases). CDR3 length equals 15 residues. Germline CDR1 MDHEN, CDR2 SYDVKM. Trimming cost V 7 bases and J 2 bases, with 15 bases left between them.

The CDR3 reads CASSYGDSNTGELFF. In nucleotides, the CDR3 is TGTGCCAGCAGTTACGGGGACAGCAACACCGGGGAGCTGTTTTTT. The chain is built from TRBV6-5 and TRBJ2-2; 7 bases map to TRBD1. The junction had 2 bases not matched to a gene; V was cut back by 2 bases and J by 2 bases. This CDR3 has 15 amino acids. Germline V lookup: CDR1 MNHEY, CDR2 SVGAGI.

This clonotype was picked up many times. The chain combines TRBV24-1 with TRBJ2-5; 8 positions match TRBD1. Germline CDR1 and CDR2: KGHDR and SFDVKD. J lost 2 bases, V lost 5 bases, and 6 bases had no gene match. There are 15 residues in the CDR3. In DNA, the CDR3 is TGTGCCACCAGTGCAGGGTACAGGGGGCAAGAGACCCAGTACTTC. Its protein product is CATSAGYRGQETQYF.

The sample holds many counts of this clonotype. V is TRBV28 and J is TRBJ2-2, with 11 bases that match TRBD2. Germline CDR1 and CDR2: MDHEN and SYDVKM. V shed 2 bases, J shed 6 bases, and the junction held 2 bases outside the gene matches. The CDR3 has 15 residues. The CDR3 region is CASSLRTSGSGELFF. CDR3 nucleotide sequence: TGTGCCAGCAGTTTAAGGACTAGCGGGTCCGGGGAGCTGTTTTTT.

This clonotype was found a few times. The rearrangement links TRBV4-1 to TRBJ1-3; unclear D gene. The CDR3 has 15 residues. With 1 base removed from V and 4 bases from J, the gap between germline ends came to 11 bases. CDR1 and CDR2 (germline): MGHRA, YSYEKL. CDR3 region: CASSQVPLEGNTIYF. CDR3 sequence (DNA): TGCGCCAGCAGCCAAGTACCCTTGGAGGGAAACACCATATATTTT.

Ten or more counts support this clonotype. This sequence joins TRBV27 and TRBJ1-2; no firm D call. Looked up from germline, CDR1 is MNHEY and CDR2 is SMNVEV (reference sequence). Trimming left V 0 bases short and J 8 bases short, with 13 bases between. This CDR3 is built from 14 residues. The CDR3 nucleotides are TGTGCCAGCAGTTTATCACTCGGGGTGGGCGGCTACACCTTC. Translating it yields CASSLSLGVGGYTF.

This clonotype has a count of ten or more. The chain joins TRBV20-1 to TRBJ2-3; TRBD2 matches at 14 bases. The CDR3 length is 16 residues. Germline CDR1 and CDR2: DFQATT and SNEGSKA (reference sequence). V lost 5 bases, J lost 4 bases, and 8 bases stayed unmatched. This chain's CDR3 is CSAAGTSGRVADTQYF. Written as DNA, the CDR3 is TGCAGTGCTGCCGGGACTAGCGGGAGAGTGGCAGATACGCAGTATTTT.

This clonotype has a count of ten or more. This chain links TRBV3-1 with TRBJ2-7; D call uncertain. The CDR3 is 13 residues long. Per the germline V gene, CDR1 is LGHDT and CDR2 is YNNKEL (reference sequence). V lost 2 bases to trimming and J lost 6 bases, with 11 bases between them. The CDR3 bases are TGTGCCAGCAGCCAATCCTCCGTGGGCGAGCAGTACTTC. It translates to CASSQSSVGEQYF.

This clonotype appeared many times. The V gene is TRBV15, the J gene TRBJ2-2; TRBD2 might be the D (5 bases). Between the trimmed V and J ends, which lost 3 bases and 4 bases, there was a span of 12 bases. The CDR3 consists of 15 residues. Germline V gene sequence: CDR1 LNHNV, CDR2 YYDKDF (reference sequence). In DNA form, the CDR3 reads TGTGCCACCAGCAGGGCCGAGCGGTTCACCGGGGAGCTGTTTTTT. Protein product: CATSRAERFTGELFF.

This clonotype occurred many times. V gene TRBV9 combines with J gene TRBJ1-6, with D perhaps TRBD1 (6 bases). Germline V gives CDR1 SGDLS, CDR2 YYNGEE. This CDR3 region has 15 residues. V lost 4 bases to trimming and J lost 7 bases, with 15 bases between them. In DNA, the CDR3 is TGTGCCAGCAGCCCGACGACAGGCGCAAATTCACCCCTCCACTTT. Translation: CASSPTTGANSPLHF. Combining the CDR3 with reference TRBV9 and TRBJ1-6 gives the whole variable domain DSGVTQTPKHLITATGQRVTLRCSPRSGDLSVYWYQQSLDQGLQFLIQYYNGEERAKGNILERFSAQQFPDLHSELNLSSLELGDSALYFCASSPTTGANSPLHFGNGTRLTVT.

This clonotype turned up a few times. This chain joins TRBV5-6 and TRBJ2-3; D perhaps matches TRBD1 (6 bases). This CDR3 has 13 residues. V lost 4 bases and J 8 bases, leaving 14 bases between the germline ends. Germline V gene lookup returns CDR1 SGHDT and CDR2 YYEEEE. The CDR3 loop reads CASSGDRFGTQYF. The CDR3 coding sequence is TGTGCCAGCAGCGGCGACAGGTTTGGTACGCAGTATTTT.

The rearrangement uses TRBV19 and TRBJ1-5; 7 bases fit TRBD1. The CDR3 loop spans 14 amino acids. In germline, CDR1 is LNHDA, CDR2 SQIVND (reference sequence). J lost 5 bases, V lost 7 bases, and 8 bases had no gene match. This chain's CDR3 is CASKGGQRDQPQHF. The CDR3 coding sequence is TGTGCCAGTAAGGGGGGACAGAGGGATCAGCCCCAGCATTTT.

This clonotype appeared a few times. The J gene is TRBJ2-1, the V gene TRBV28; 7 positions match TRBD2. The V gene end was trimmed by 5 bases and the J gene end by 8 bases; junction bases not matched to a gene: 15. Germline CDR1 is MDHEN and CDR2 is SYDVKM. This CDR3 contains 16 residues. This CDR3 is CASSPSSGKVADEQFF. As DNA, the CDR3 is TGTGCCAGCAGTCCTTCAAGCGGGAAGGTAGCTGATGAGCAGTTCTTC.

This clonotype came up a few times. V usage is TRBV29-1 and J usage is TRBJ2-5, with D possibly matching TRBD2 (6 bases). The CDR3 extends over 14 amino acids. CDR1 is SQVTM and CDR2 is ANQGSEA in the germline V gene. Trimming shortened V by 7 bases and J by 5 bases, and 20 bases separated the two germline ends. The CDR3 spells CSGIGGTLLETQYF. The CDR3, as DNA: TGCAGCGGCATTGGGGGGACTCTGTTGGAGACCCAGTACTTC.

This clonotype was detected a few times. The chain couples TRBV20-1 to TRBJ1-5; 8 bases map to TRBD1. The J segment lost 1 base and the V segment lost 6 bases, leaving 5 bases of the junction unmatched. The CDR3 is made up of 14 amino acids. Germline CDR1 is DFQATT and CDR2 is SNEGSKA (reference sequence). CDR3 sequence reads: CSAKQGVSNQPQHF. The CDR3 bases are TGCAGTGCCAAACAGGGGGTCAGCAATCAGCCCCAGCATTTT.

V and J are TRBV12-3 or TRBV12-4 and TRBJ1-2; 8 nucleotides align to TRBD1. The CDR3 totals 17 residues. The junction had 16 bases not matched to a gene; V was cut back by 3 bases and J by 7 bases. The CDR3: CASSFVTGGIILGGYTF. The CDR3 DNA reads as TGTGCCAGCAGTTTCGTAACAGGGGGAATCATATTGGGTGGCTACACCTTC.

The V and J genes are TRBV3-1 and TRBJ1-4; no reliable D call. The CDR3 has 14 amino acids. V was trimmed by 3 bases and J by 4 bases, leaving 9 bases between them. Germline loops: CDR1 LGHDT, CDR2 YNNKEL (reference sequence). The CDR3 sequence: CASSQGYGNEKLFF. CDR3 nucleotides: TGTGCCAGCAGCCAGGGGTACGGTAATGAAAAACTGTTTTTT.

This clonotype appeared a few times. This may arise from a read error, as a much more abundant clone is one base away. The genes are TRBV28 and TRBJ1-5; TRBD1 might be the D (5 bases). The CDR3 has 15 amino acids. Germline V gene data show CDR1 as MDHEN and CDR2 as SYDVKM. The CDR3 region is CASSLSPWGNRPQHF. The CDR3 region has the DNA TGTGCCAGCAGTTTATCCCCTTGGGGGAATCGGCCCCAGCATTTT.

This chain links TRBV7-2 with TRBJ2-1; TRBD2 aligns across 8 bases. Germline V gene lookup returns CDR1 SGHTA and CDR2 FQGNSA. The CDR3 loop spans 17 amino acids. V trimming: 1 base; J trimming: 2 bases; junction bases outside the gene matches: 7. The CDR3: CTSSLDSAGGPYNEQFF. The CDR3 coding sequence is TGTACCAGCAGCTTAGATTCGGCGGGAGGCCCCTACAATGAGCAGTTCTTC.

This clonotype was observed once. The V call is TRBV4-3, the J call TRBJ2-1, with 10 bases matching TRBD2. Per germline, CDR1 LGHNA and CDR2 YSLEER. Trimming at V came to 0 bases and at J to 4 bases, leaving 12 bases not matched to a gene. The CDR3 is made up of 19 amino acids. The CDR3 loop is CASSQEPPSGSWAYNEQFF. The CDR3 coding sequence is TGCGCCAGCAGCCAAGAGCCTCCTAGCGGGAGTTGGGCGTACAATGAGCAGTTCTTC.

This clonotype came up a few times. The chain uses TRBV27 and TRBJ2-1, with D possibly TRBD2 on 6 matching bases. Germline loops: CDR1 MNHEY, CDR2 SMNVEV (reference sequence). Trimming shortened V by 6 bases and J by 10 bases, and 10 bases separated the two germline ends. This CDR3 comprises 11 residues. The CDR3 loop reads CASRGGTEQFF. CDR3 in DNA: TGTGCCAGCAGGGGGGGAACGGAGCAGTTCTTC.